This entry describes one T cell receptor (beta chain). Its matching antigen is unknown. Method: immunoSEQ multiplex PCR; TCRdb's copy keeps in-frame clones and lacks some. The profile covers just over 350,000 clones, with roughly nine tenths appearing a single time and 3% to 5% taken by the ten largest. The data belong to a study of Ad26.COV2.S vaccination and SARS-CoV-2 variants. Study-level points and caveats: Placebo recipients had lower spike-specific TCR breadth than vaccine recipients. Analytic work on TCR breadth and depth might have understated the full extent of total T cell responses.

V gave up 3 bases and J gave up 0 bases, with 15 bases separating them. The germline gives CDR1 SGHRS, CDR2 YFSETQ. CDR3 length: 16 amino acids. This sequence originates from a human donor who had recovered from COVID-19. The genes are TRBV5-1 and TRBJ1-2, with D hard to call. Sample: peripheral blood, taken after recovery from COVID-19. CDR3 protein: CASSSPEALANYGYTF. CDR3 DNA sequence: TGCGCCAGCAGCTCGCCGGAGGCGTTAGCTAACTATGGCTACACCTTC.